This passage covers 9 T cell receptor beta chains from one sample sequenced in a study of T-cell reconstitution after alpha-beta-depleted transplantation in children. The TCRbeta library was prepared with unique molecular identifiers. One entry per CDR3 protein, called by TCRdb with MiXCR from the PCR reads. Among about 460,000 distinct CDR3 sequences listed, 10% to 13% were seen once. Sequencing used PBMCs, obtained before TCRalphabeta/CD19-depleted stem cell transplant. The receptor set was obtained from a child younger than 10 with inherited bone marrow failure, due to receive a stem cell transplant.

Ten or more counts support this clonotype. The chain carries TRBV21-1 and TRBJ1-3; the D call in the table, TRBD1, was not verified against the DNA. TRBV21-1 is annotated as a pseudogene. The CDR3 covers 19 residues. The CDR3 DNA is TGTGCCAGCAGCAAAACCGAAAACCCCGGACGGTTCTCTGGAAACACCATATATTTT. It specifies CASSKTENPGRFSGNTIYF.

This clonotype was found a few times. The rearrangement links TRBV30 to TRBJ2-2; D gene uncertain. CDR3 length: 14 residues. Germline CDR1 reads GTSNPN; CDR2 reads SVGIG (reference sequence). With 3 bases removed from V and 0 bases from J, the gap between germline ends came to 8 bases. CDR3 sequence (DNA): TGTGCCTGGAGGAATCTAGCGAACACCGGGGAGCTGTTTTTT. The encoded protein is CAWRNLANTGELFF.

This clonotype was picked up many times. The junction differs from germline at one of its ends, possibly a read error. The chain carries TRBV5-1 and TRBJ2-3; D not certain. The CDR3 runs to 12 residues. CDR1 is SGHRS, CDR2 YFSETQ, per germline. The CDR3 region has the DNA TGCGCCAGCACCTTGGGCACAGATACGCAGTATTTT. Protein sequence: CASTLGTDTQYF.

Written as DNA, the CDR3 is TGTGCCAGCTCACCATTGGGACAGACCTTCAATGAGCAGTTCTTC. This codes for CASSPLGQTFNEQFF. The V and J genes are TRBV18 and TRBJ2-1, with TRBD1 matching 7 bases. The germline CDR1 and CDR2 sequences are KGHSH and LQKENI. Trimming removed 2 bases from V and 6 bases from J; junction bases left unmatched: 7. CDR3 size: 15 residues.

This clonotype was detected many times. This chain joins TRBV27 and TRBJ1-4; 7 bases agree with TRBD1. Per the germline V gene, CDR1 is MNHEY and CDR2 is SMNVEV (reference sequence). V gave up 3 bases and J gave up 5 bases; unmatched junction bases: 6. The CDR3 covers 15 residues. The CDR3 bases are TGTGCCAGCAGTTTGGAGGGACAGTCAAATGAAAAACTGTTTTTT. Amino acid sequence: CASSLEGQSNEKLFF.

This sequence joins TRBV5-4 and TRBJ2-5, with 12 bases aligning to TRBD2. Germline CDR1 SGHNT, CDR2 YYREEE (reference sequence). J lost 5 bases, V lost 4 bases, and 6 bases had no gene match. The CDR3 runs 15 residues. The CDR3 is CASSKTSGSTETQYF. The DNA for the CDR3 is TGTGCCAGCAGCAAGACTAGCGGGAGTACCGAGACCCAGTACTTC.

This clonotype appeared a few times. The CDR3 sequence: CASSLERGRDTEAFF. The CDR3 DNA is TGTGCCAGCAGTTTAGAACGGGGTAGGGACACTGAAGCTTTCTTT. The rearrangement uses TRBV27 and TRBJ1-1; no definite D call. Trimming took off 2 bases at V and 3 bases at J, with 13 bases between the two ends. The CDR3 runs 15 residues. CDR1 is MNHEY, CDR2 SMNVEV, per germline (reference sequence).

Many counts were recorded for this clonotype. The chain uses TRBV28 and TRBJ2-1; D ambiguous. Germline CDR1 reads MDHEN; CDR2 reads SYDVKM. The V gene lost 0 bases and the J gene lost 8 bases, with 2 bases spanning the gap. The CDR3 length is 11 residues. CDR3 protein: CASSLWDEQFF. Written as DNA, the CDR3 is TGTGCCAGCAGTTTATGGGATGAGCAGTTCTTC.

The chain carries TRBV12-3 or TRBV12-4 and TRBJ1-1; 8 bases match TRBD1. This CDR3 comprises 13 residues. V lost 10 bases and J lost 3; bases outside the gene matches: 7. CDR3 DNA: TGTGCCACCGAGGAGACAGGGGACACTGAAGCTTTCTTT. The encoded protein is CATEETGDTEAFF.